One sample yielded the 15 T cell receptor beta chains listed below, sequenced in a study of a mutant IDH1 vaccine in newly diagnosed glioma. No antigen is known for these receptors. Here immunoSEQ multiplex PCR was the method, and the copy in TCRdb shows in-frame clones only, minus some. Among 30,000 to 45,000 clones, approximately 90% were seen once, and the ten largest hold around 2.8%. As for time point: week 5, during vaccination. The content of each vaccine dose was 300 ug of mutant IDH1 20-mer peptide, and topical imiquimod accompanied it. The sample in question was PBMCs, obtained from a glioma patient whose treatment included an IDH1 peptide vaccine. All receptors come from a man aged 50 to 59 with glioma.

The rearrangement uses TRBV30 and TRBJ2-7; maybe TRBD2 (6 bases). V was trimmed by 0 bases and J by 5 bases, leaving 11 bases between them. This CDR3 is built from 13 residues. Germline V lookup: CDR1 GTSNPN, CDR2 SVGIG (reference sequence). For the CDR3, the DNA is TGTGCCTGGAGTGTTCAGGGCGGGGACGAGCAGTACTTC. Its translation is CAWSVQGGDEQYF.

This chain connects TRBV5-1 to TRBJ1-1; D possibly corresponds to TRBD1 (6 bases). V lost 4 bases and J 0 bases, leaving 13 bases between the germline ends. The CDR3 runs to 15 residues. The germline CDR1 and CDR2 sequences are SGHRS and YFSETQ. The CDR3 loop is CASSPGDMMNTEAFF. DNA of the CDR3: TGCGCCAGCAGCCCGGGGGACATGATGAACACTGAAGCTTTCTTT. The variable domain in full, with the rest retrieved from reference TRBV5-1 and TRBJ1-1, is KAGVTQTPRYLIKTRGQQVTLSCSPISGHRSVSWYQQTPGQGLQFLFEYFSETQRNKGNFPGRFSGRQFSNSRSEMNVSTLELGDSALYLCASSPGDMMNTEAFFGQGTRLTVV.

This chain connects TRBV30 to TRBJ1-1; D not certain. The germline V gene encodes CDR1 GTSNPN and CDR2 SVGIG (reference sequence). Trimming stripped 0 bases from V and 7 bases from J, with 6 bases between. The CDR3 is 11 residues long. CDR3 in amino acids: CAWSVGIEAFF. For the CDR3, the DNA is TGTGCCTGGAGTGTTGGGATTGAAGCTTTCTTT. Complete variable domain (other parts from reference TRBV30 and TRBJ1-1): SQTIHQWPATLVQPVGSPLSLECTVEGTSNPNLYWYRQAAGRGLQLLFYSVGIGQISSEVPQNLSASRPQDRQFILSSKKLLLSDSGFYLCAWSVGIEAFFGQGTRLTVV.

This chain links TRBV7-2 with TRBJ2-2; the D is unclear. This CDR3 contains 16 residues. Trimming left V 1 base short and J 8 bases short, with 17 bases between. Germline assignment: CDR1 SGHTA and CDR2 FQGNSA. CDR3 region: CASSLESPALGGELFF. The CDR3 region has the DNA TGTGCCAGCAGCTTAGAGTCTCCAGCCCTCGGGGGGGAGCTGTTTTTT. The full variable domain, completed using reference TRBV7-2 and TRBJ2-2, is GAGVSQSPSNKVTEKGKDVELRCDPISGHTALYWYRQSLGQGLEFLIYFQGNSAPDKSGLPSDRFSAERTGGSVSTLTIQRTQQEDSAVYLCASSLESPALGGELFFGEGSRLTVL.

The chain carries TRBV9 and TRBJ2-7; weak D call: TRBD2 (6 bases). CDR1 and CDR2 (germline): SGDLS, YYNGEE. Trimming took 0 bases from V and 4 from J, leaving 17 bases between them. The CDR3 sequence is 16 residues long. Here the CDR3 DNA reads TGTGCCAGCAGCGTAGGTATTAGCGGAGAGGGTTACGAGCAGTACTTC. This gives the protein CASSVGISGEGYEQYF.

This chain connects TRBV29-1 to TRBJ2-2; D not certain. Trimming stripped 5 bases from V and 5 bases from J, with 9 bases between. Germline lookup yields CDR1 SQVTM and CDR2 ANQGSEA. CDR3 length: 12 amino acids. The CDR3 region is CSVWFRTGELFF. The CDR3 nucleotides read TGCAGCGTTTGGTTTCGGACCGGGGAGCTGTTTTTT.

CDR3 bases: TGTGCCAGCAGCCAAGGGACGGACACTAACTATGGCTACACCTTC. It yields the protein CASSQGTDTNYGYTF. V gene TRBV4-2 combines with J gene TRBJ1-2; TRBD1 might be the D (5 bases). The length of the CDR3 is 15 residues. The V end lost 1 base, the J end lost 0 bases, and 9 bases lay between the germline ends. Germline values: CDR1 LGHNA, CDR2 YNFKEQ.

The chain combines TRBV4-3 with TRBJ1-2, with TRBD1 as a possible D gene (5 bases). The CDR3 sequence is 15 residues long. V shed 0 bases and J shed 2 bases, with 10 bases lying between them. Looked up from germline, CDR1 is LGHNA and CDR2 is YSLEER. The CDR3 region is CASSQDSGRNYGYTF. CDR3 nucleotides: TGCGCCAGCAGCCAAGACTCAGGGAGAAACTATGGCTACACCTTC.

The V call is TRBV7-9, the J call TRBJ2-3; 9 nucleotides agree with TRBD2. The V segment lost 5 bases and the J segment 5 bases; nucleotides outside the gene matches: 17. The CDR3 is 18 amino acids. Germline CDR1 and CDR2: SEHNR and FQNEAQ (reference sequence). In DNA, the CDR3 is TGTGCCAGCAGCCCGAAGGGTGGCGGGGGGGCTTCAAGAGATACGCAGTATTTT. Amino acid sequence: CASSPKGGGGASRDTQYF.

The chain uses TRBV7-2 and TRBJ2-2; TRBD2 aligns across 12 bases. This CDR3 contains 18 residues. Losses at the gene ends were 1 base for V and 0 bases for J; bases not matched to a gene: 3. In germline, CDR1 is SGHTA, CDR2 FQGNSA. As DNA, the CDR3 is TGTGCCAGCAGCTTAGTCCTAGCGGGGGGGACGAACACCGGGGAGCTGTTTTTT. Its translation: CASSLVLAGGTNTGELFF.

The chain uses TRBV7-8 and TRBJ1-2, with TRBD1 as a possible D gene (5 bases). Looked up from germline, CDR1 is SGHVS and CDR2 is FQNEAQ. The V end was cut by 7 bases, the J end by 7 bases, with 25 bases between. The CDR3 runs 16 residues. The CDR3 loop is CASTRLELGPVFGYTF. The CDR3 region has the DNA TGTGCCAGCACTAGACTCGAACTGGGACCTGTTTTTGGCTACACCTTC.

This clone was observed once. The chain links TRBV27 to TRBJ2-3, with 12 bases aligning to TRBD2. After removal of 8 bases from V and 4 bases from J, the junction contained 10 bases not matched to a gene. Germline V CDR1 and CDR2: MNHEY, SMNVEV (reference sequence). The CDR3 is made up of 16 amino acids. The CDR3 spells CASRWLAGGGADTQYF. The CDR3 bases are TGTGCCAGCCGGTGGCTAGCGGGAGGGGGGGCAGATACGCAGTATTTT.

V and J are TRBV4-2 and TRBJ1-6, with D possibly TRBD1 on 5 matching bases. The germline V and J ends were trimmed by 5 bases and 14 bases, with 19 bases remaining between them. CDR3 size: 14 residues. Germline V gene data show CDR1 as LGHNA and CDR2 as YNFKEQ. The CDR3 spells CASSGDSGLLALHF. The CDR3 DNA reads as TGTGCCAGCAGCGGAGACAGTGGACTTTTGGCCCTCCACTTT.

The chain carries TRBV6-5 and TRBJ1-2, with 10 bases matching TRBD1. The trim removed 9 bases at V and 2 bases at J, leaving 6 bases unmatched. Germline CDR1 reads MNHEY; CDR2 reads SVGAGI. CDR3 length equals 14 residues. CDR3 nucleotides: TGTGCCAGTCGACAGGGGGCCATAAACTATGGCTACACCTTC. It is translated as CASRQGAINYGYTF.

This clone was observed once. V and J are TRBV13 and TRBJ1-3, with TRBD1 matching 7 bases. Trimming took 3 bases from V and 2 from J; bases not matched to a gene: 1. CDR1 is PRHDT and CDR2 is FYEKMQ in the germline V gene (reference sequence). The CDR3 consists of 14 residues. CDR3 nucleotide sequence: TGTGCCAGCAGCTTGGGGACAGCTGGAAACACCATATATTTT. Its protein is CASSLGTAGNTIYF.